This T cell receptor (beta chain) was observed in a study of T cells after yellow fever vaccination. This CDR3 is 18 amino acids long. V was shortened by 3 bases and J by 4 bases, with 25 bases between the two germline ends. Germline CDR1 SGHDT, CDR2 YYEEEE. A universal primer site and UMIs were added as TCR cDNA was made by 5'RACE template switching. Each CDR3 protein gets one entry after TCRdb re-called the 5' RACE reads with MiXCR. The top ten hold about 3.7% of the sample, which has 250,000 to 300,000 distinct CDR3 sequences, 7.5% to 9% seen once. In its sample, this clonotype was seen a few times. Its specificity is unknown. Broader study findings: Subsequent to the booster, the majority of primary-vaccination clones reappeared (roughly 96% CD4, 85% to 90% CD8). Just a small share of clonotypes turned up in the CD4 compartment as well as the CD8 compartment.

The rearrangement uses TRBV5-6 and TRBJ1-1; TRBD1 might be the D (6 bases). The sequencing here drew on CD4+ T cells sorted from PBMCs, taken 5 days after the yellow fever booster vaccination. The source is a man between 18 and 35 years old who received the YFV17D yellow fever vaccine. CDR3 nucleotides: TGTGCCAGCAGCTCCAGGGGCCAGCCTACTCGGTTGGGCACTGAAGCTTTCTTT. This translates into CASSSRGQPTRLGTEAFF.